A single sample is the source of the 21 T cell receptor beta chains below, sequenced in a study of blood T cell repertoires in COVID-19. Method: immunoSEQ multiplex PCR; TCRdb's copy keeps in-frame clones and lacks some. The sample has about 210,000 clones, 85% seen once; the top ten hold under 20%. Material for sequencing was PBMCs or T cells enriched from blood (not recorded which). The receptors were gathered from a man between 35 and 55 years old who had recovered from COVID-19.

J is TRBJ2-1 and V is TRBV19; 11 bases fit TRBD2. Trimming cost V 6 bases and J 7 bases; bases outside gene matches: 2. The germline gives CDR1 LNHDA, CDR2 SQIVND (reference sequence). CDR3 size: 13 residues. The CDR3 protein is CASRLAGVNEQFF. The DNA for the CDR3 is TGTGCCAGTAGACTAGCGGGAGTTAATGAGCAGTTCTTC.

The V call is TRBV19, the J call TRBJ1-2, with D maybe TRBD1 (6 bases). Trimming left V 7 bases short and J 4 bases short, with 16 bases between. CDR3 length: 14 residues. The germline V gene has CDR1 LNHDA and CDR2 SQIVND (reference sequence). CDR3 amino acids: CASMEGRGPYGYTF. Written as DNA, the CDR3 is TGTGCCAGTATGGAAGGCAGGGGACCCTATGGCTACACCTTC.

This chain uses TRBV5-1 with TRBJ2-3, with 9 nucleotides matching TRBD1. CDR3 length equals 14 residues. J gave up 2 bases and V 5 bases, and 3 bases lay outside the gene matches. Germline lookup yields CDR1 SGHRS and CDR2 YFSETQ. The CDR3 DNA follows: TGCGCCAGCAGGGACAGGGGCCTCACAGATACGCAGTATTTT. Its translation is CASRDRGLTDTQYF.

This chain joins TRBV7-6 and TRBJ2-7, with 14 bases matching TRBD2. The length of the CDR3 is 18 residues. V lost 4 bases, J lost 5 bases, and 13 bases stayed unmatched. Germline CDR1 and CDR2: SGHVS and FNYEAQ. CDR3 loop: CASSSEVGLAGAVNEQYF. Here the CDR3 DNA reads TGTGCCAGCAGCTCAGAAGTGGGACTAGCGGGAGCGGTAAACGAGCAGTACTTC.

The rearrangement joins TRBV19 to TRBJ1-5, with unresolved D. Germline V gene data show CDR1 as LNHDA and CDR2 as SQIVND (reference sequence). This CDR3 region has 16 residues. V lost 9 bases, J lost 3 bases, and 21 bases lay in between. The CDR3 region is CASLPRPGYTNQPQHF. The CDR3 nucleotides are TGTGCCAGCCTCCCGAGACCAGGCTATACCAATCAGCCCCAGCATTTT.

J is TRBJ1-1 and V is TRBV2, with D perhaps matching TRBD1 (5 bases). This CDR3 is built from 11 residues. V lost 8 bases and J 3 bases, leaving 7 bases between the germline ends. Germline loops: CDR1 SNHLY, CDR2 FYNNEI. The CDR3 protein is CASQGHTEAFF. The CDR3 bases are TGTGCCAGCCAGGGTCACACTGAAGCTTTCTTT.

As DNA, the CDR3 is TGTGCCAGCAGTTATCGCCGACAGGGGGTTGCTTTCTTT. It encodes CASSYRRQGVAFF. The chain carries TRBV6-5 and TRBJ1-1; 9 bases are shared with TRBD1. Trimming cost V 3 bases and J 11 bases; bases outside gene matches: 7. Germline lookup yields CDR1 MNHEY and CDR2 SVGAGI. The CDR3 loop spans 13 amino acids.

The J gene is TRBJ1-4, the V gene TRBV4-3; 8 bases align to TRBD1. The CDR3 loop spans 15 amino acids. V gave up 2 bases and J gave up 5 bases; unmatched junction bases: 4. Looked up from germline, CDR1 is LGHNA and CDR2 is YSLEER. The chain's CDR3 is CASSQSRQGNEKLFF. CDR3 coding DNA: TGCGCCAGCAGCCAATCTAGACAGGGGAATGAAAAACTGTTTTTT.

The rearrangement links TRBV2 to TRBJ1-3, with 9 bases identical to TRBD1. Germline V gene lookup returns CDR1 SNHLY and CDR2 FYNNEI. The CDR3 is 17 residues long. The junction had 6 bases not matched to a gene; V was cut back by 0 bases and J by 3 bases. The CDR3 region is CASSEAWTGELGNTIYF. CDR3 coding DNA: TGTGCCAGCAGTGAAGCTTGGACAGGGGAACTTGGAAACACCATATATTTT.

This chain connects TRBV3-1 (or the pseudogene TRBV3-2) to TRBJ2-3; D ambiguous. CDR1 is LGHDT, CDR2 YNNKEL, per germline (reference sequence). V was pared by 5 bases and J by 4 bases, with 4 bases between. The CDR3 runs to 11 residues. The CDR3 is CASSTADTQYF. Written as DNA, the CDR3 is TGTGCCAGCAGCACTGCAGATACGCAGTATTTT.

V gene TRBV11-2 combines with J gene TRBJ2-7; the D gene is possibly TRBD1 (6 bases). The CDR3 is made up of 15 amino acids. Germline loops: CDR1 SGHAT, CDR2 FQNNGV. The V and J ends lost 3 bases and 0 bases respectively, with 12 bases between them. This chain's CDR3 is CASSFSQGSSYEQYF. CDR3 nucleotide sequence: TGTGCCAGCAGCTTTTCTCAGGGGAGCTCCTACGAGCAGTACTTC. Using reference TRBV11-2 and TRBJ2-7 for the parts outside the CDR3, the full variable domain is EAGVAQSPRYKIIEKRQSVAFWCNPISGHATLYWYQQILGQGPKLLIQFQNNGVVDDSQLPKDRFSAERLKGVDSTLKIQPAKLEDSAVYLCASSFSQGSSYEQYFGPGTRLTVT.

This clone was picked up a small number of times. For the CDR3, the DNA is TGTGCCACCAGTGGACCGGGGGGGAGCACAGATACGCAGTATTTT. Protein: CATSGPGGSTDTQYF. This chain links TRBV24-1 with TRBJ2-3; TRBD2 matches at 8 bases. The CDR3 extends over 15 amino acids. J gave up 0 bases and V 5 bases, and 3 bases lay outside the gene matches. Germline assignment: CDR1 KGHDR and CDR2 SFDVKD.

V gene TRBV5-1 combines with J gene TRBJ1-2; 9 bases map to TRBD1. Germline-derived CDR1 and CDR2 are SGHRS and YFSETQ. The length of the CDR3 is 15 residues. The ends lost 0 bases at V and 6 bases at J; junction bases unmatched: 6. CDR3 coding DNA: TGCGCCAGCAGCTTGGCGCTGGGACAGGGAGATGGCTACACCTTC. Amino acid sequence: CASSLALGQGDGYTF.

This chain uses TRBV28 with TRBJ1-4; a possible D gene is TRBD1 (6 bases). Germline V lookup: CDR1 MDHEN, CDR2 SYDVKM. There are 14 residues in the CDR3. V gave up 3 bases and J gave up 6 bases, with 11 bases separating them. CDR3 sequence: CASSLWAGDEKLFF. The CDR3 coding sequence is TGTGCCAGCAGTTTGTGGGCAGGGGATGAAAAACTGTTTTTT.

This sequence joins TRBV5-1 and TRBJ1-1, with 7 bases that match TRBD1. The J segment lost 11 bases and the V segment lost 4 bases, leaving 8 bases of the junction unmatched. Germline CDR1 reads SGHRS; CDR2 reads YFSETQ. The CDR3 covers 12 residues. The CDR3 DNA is TGCGCCAGCAGCCTAGACGGACAGGCGGCTTTCTTT. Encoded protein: CASSLDGQAAFF.

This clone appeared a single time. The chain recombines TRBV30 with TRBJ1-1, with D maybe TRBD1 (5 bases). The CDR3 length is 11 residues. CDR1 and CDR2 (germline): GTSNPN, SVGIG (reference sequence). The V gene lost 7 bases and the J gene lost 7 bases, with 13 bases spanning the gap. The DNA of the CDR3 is TGTGCCTCAAGACAGACCTATGAAGCTTTCTTT. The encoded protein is CASRQTYEAFF.

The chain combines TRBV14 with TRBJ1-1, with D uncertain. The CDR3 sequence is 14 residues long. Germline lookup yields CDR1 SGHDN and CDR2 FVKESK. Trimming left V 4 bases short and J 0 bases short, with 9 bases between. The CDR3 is CASSPQRMNTEAFF. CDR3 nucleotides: TGTGCCAGCAGCCCACAGAGAATGAACACTGAAGCTTTCTTT.

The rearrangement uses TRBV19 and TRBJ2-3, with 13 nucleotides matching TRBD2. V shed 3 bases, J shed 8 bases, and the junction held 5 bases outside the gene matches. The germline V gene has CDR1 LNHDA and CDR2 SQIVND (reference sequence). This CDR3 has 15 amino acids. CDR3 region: CASSIVLAGGSTQYF. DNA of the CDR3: TGTGCCAGTAGTATCGTACTAGCGGGAGGGTCTACGCAGTATTTT.

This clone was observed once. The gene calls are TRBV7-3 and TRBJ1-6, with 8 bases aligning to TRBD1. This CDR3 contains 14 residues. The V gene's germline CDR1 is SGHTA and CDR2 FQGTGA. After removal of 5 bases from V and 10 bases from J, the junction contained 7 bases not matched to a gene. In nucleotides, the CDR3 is TGTGCCAGCAGCCCGGGACAGGCTGGGTCACCCCTCCACTTT. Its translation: CASSPGQAGSPLHF.

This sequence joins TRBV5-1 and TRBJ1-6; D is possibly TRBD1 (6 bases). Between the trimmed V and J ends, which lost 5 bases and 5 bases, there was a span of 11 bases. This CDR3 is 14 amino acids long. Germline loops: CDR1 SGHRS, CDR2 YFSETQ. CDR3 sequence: CASSPQGNNSPLHF. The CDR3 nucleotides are TGCGCCAGCAGTCCGCAGGGGAATAATTCACCCCTCCACTTT.

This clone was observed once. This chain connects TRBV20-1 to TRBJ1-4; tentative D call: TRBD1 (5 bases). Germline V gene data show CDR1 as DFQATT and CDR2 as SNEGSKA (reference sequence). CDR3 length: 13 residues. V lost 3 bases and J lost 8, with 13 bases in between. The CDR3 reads CSASQGKEEKLFF. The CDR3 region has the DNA TGCAGTGCTAGTCAGGGAAAAGAAGAAAAACTGTTTTTT.